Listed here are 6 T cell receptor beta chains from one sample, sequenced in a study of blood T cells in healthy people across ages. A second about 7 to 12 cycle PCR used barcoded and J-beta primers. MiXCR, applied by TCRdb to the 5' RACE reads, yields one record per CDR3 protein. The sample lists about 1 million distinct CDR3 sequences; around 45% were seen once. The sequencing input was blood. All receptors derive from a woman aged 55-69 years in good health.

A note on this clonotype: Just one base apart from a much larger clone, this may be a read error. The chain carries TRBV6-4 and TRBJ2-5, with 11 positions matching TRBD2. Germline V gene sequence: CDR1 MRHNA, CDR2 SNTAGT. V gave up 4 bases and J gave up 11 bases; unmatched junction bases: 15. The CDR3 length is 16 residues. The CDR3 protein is CASSGTGTSGHNEQYF. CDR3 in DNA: TGTGCCAGCAGTGGAACCGGGACTAGCGGACACAATGAGCAGTACTTC.

The CDR3 reads CASSPIGNRDLSEQYF. The CDR3 coding sequence is TGTGCCAGCAGCCCCATTGGGAACAGGGACCTAAGCGAGCAGTACTTC. J is TRBJ2-4 and V is TRBV3-1; TRBD1 might be the D (6 bases). TRBJ2-7 matches the DNA end more closely, so the J call is doubtful. From germline, CDR1 is LGHDT and CDR2 YNNKEL (reference sequence). The CDR3 has 16 residues.

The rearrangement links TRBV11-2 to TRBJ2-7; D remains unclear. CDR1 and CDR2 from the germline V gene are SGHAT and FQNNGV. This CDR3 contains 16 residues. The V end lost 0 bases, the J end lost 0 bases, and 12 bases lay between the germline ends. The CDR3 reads CASSLDLSPDSYEQYF. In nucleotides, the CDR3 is TGTGCCAGCAGCTTAGATCTAAGTCCCGACTCCTACGAGCAGTACTTC.

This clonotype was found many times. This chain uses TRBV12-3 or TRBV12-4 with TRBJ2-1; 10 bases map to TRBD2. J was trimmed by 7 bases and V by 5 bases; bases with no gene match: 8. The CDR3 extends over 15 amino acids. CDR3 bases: TGTGCCAGCAGTCCGGGACTAGCGAAGGGTAATGAGCAGTTCTTC. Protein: CASSPGLAKGNEQFF.

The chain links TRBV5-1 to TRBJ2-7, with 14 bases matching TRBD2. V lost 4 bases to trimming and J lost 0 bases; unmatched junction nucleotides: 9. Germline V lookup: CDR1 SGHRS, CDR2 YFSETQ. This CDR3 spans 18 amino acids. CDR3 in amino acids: CASSPLGLAGASSYEQYF. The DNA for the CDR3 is TGCGCCAGCAGCCCCCTGGGACTAGCGGGAGCGAGCTCCTACGAGCAGTACTTC. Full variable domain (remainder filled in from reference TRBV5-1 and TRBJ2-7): KAGVTQTPRYLIKTRGQQVTLSCSPISGHRSVSWYQQTPGQGLQFLFEYFSETQRNKGNFPGRFSGRQFSNSRSEMNVSTLELGDSALYLCASSPLGLAGASSYEQYFGPGTRLTVT.

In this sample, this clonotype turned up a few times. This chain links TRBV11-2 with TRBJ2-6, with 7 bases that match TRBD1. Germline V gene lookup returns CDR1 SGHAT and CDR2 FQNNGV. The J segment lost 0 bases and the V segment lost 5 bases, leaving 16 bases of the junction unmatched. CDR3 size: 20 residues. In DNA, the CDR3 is TGTGCCAGCAGCGTTAGGTTGGACAGGCGGAATTACTCTGGGGCCAACGTCCTGACTTTC. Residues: CASSVRLDRRNYSGANVLTF.